This entry lists 32 T cell receptor beta chains sequenced from one sample in a study of CXCR3-negative and CXCR3-positive naive CD8 T cells. UMI labels and 5' RACE were used to prepare the TRB cDNA libraries. TCRdb re-called the 5' RACE reads and catalogs CDR3 proteins one per entry, DNA excluded. The sample shows 150,000 to 180,000 distinct CDR3 sequences, and less than 0.55% sits with its ten largest clones. Overall study findings and caveats: Compared with CXCR3-negative naive cells, CXCR3-positive naive cells showed more hydrophobic TRB CDR3s.

Their antigens remain unidentified. Source material: naive CXCR3+ CD8+ T cells from blood. Indicated subset: CD45RO-CCR7+CD27+CD95- naive CD8+ T cells expressing CXCR3 (TNR3+). These receptors all come from a human donor in good health. Some clones in this sample may be carry-over from other donors' samples.

J is TRBJ2-5 and V is TRBV7-8; TCRdb's D call of TRBD1 is untestable without DNA. The CDR3 is 16 residues long. Germline CDR1 SGHVS, CDR2 FQNEAQ. This CDR3 reads CASSLNRGLLQETQYF.

This chain joins TRBV2 and TRBJ2-1; there is no DNA to check the TCRdb D call of TRBD2. The CDR3 extends over 15 amino acids. CDR1 SNHLY and CDR2 FYNNEI come from the germline V gene. CDR3 loop: CASKSGTSGYNEQSF.

The chain couples TRBV9 to TRBJ1-1; TCRdb picks TRBD1, but there is no DNA to check that call. CDR3 length equals 15 residues. Germline V gene sequence: CDR1 SGDLS, CDR2 YYNGEE. The chain's CDR3 is CASRVATSGVGEAFF.

The chain has TRBV7-3 and TRBJ2-1; the D call from TCRdb, TRBD2, cannot be confirmed without DNA. The germline V gene encodes CDR1 SGHTA and CDR2 FQGTGA. CDR3 size: 12 residues. The CDR3 sequence: CASSTSGDEQFF.

The chain is built from TRBV7-2 and TRBJ1-2. Germline CDR1 reads SGHTA; CDR2 reads FQGNSA. CDR3 length: 13 residues. CDR3 sequence: CASPWGLGYGYTF.

This rearrangement joins TRBV19 to TRBJ1-1; the D call of TRBD1 rests on TCRdb alone, since no DNA is present to check it. Germline V gene data show CDR1 as LNHDA and CDR2 as SQIVND (reference sequence). The CDR3 loop spans 13 amino acids. The CDR3 loop reads CASSIGRGTEAFF. Full variable domain (rest looked up from reference TRBV19 and TRBJ1-1): DGGITQSPKYLFRKEGQNVTLSCEQNLNHDAMYWYRQDPGQGLRLIYYSQIVNDFQKGDIAEGYSVSREKKESFPLTVTSAQKNPTAFYLCASSIGRGTEAFFGQGTRLTVV.

This chain uses TRBV12-3 or TRBV12-4 with TRBJ2-1; absent DNA, TCRdb's TRBD2 call cannot be checked. The CDR3 length is 18 residues. CDR3 sequence reads: CASSLDWVAGGPSNEQFF.

The V gene is TRBV7-8, the J gene TRBJ2-3; TCRdb gives TRBD1 as the D gene, but with no DNA this cannot be confirmed. Germline V gene lookup returns CDR1 SGHVS and CDR2 FQNEAQ. CDR3 length: 13 residues. The CDR3 loop is CASTPVSTDTQYF.

The J gene is TRBJ2-7, the V gene TRBV4-1; TCRdb names TRBD1, which stays unverified in the absence of DNA. Per the germline V gene, CDR1 is MGHRA and CDR2 is YSYEKL. CDR3 length: 16 residues. The CDR3 is CASSQDGGPFSYEQYF.

This CDR3 is CAWSVLRLSGSEAFF. V is TRBV30 and J is TRBJ1-1. Germline values: CDR1 GTSNPN, CDR2 SVGIG (reference sequence). This CDR3 spans 15 amino acids. The whole variable domain, remainder taken from reference TRBV30 and TRBJ1-1, is SQTIHQWPATLVQPVGSPLSLECTVEGTSNPNLYWYRQAAGRGLQLLFYSVGIGQISSEVPQNLSASRPQDRQFILSSKKLLLSDSGFYLCAWSVLRLSGSEAFFGQGTRLTVV.

The V call is TRBV9, the J call TRBJ2-7; TCRdb lists TRBD1, though no DNA is available to test this call. Germline lookup yields CDR1 SGDLS and CDR2 YYNGEE. This CDR3 comprises 11 residues. The CDR3 is CASSVGNEQYF.

The V gene is TRBV12-3 or TRBV12-4, the J gene TRBJ2-1. This CDR3 has 15 amino acids. This chain's CDR3 is CASSLAGGSYNEQFF.

This rearrangement joins TRBV7-9 to TRBJ2-7; TCRdb's assignment of TRBD1 cannot be checked, as there is no DNA. This CDR3 has 14 residues. Per the germline V gene, CDR1 is SEHNR and CDR2 is FQNEAQ (reference sequence). CDR3 region: CASSYGTGAYEQYF.

J is TRBJ2-3 and V is TRBV5-6; without DNA, the TCRdb call of TRBD1 cannot be checked. Germline loops: CDR1 SGHDT, CDR2 YYEEEE. The CDR3 covers 15 residues. The CDR3 is CASSWLGQGTDTQYF.

V usage is TRBV14 and J usage is TRBJ2-1; checking the TCRdb D call of TRBD2 is not possible without DNA. The V gene's germline CDR1 is SGHDN and CDR2 FVKESK. The CDR3 totals 18 residues. The chain's CDR3 is CASSQEIGGLAGDNEQFF. Full variable domain (missing parts from reference TRBV14 and TRBJ2-1): EAGVTQFPSHSVIEKGQTVTLRCDPISGHDNLYWYRRVMGKEIKFLLHFVKESKQDESGMPNNRFLAERTGGTYSTLKVQPAELEDSGVYFCASSQEIGGLAGDNEQFFGPGTRLTVL.

The rearrangement links TRBV28 to TRBJ2-5; TCRdb selects TRBD2, and the lack of DNA leaves this call unchecked. The germline V gene encodes CDR1 MDHEN and CDR2 SYDVKM. The CDR3 loop spans 15 amino acids. The CDR3 is CASSLLLAVQETQYF.

This rearrangement joins TRBV9 to TRBJ2-7; TCRdb outputs TRBD1, but without DNA this stays unchecked. Germline V gives CDR1 SGDLS, CDR2 YYNGEE. CDR3 length: 13 amino acids. This CDR3 reads CASSGTDSYEQYF. Complete variable domain (other parts from reference TRBV9 and TRBJ2-7): DSGVTQTPKHLITATGQRVTLRCSPRSGDLSVYWYQQSLDQGLQFLIQYYNGEERAKGNILERFSAQQFPDLHSELNLSSLELGDSALYFCASSGTDSYEQYFGPGTRLTVT.

V usage is TRBV7-8 and J usage is TRBJ2-2. Germline V gene lookup returns CDR1 SGHVS and CDR2 FQNEAQ. The CDR3 consists of 13 residues. This CDR3 is CASVRENDGELFF.

This rearrangement joins TRBV7-9 to TRBJ2-1; absent DNA, TCRdb's TRBD1 call cannot be checked. The CDR3 is 20 residues long. Germline V lookup: CDR1 SEHNR, CDR2 FQNEAQ (reference sequence). The CDR3 loop is CASSTTGTGAERGIYNEQFF.

The chain uses TRBV7-9 and TRBJ2-7; absent DNA, TCRdb's TRBD1 call cannot be checked. Germline V gene sequence: CDR1 SEHNR, CDR2 FQNEAQ (reference sequence). The CDR3 is 15 residues long. CDR3 in amino acids: CASSLLMGDEYEQYF. Full variable domain (outside the CDR3, taken from reference TRBV7-9 and TRBJ2-7): DTGVSQNPRHKITKRGQNVTFRCDPISEHNRLYWYRQTLGQGPEFLTYFQNEAQLEKSRLLSDRFSAERPKGSFSTLEIQRTEQGDSAMYLCASSLLMGDEYEQYFGPGTRLTVT.

The J gene is TRBJ2-7, the V gene TRBV7-6; as DNA is missing, the TRBD2 call by TCRdb cannot be tested. The length of the CDR3 is 15 residues. Per germline, CDR1 SGHVS and CDR2 FNYEAQ. The CDR3 reads CASSQQTSPNYEQYF.

The chain employs TRBV6-5 and TRBJ1-3. CDR3 length: 13 residues. The germline V gene encodes CDR1 MNHEY and CDR2 SVGAGI. CDR3 residues: CASSYGPGNTIYF.

This CDR3 is CASSGGTGANVLTF. The chain links TRBV9 to TRBJ2-6. The CDR3 is made up of 14 amino acids. Germline CDR1 is SGDLS and CDR2 is YYNGEE.

The chain combines TRBV11-2 with TRBJ2-1; no DNA is available, so the TRBD2 call from TCRdb remains unchecked. This CDR3 spans 15 amino acids. Germline loops: CDR1 SGHAT, CDR2 FQNNGV. This CDR3 reads CASSLVGTSLDEQFF.

The chain links TRBV12-3 or TRBV12-4 to TRBJ2-6; lacking DNA, the TRBD1 call made by TCRdb goes unchecked. The CDR3 spans 16 residues. This CDR3 is CASSWDSPSGANVLTF.

The V and J genes are TRBV20-1 and TRBJ2-7. CDR3 size: 12 residues. Germline CDR1 and CDR2: DFQATT and SNEGSKA (reference sequence). CDR3 loop: CSARDITLEQYF.

The chain couples TRBV11-2 to TRBJ2-3. Germline-derived CDR1 and CDR2 are SGHAT and FQNNGV. This CDR3 is built from 11 residues. This CDR3 reads CASSLPDTQYF.

The V and J genes are TRBV5-1 and TRBJ2-7; as DNA is missing, the TRBD1 call by TCRdb cannot be tested. The CDR3 totals 14 residues. CDR1 SGHRS and CDR2 YFSETQ come from the germline V gene. The CDR3 loop is CASSLGQGLYEQYF. Full variable domain (missing parts from reference TRBV5-1 and TRBJ2-7): KAGVTQTPRYLIKTRGQQVTLSCSPISGHRSVSWYQQTPGQGLQFLFEYFSETQRNKGNFPGRFSGRQFSNSRSEMNVSTLELGDSALYLCASSLGQGLYEQYFGPGTRLTVT.

This chain links TRBV12-3 or TRBV12-4 with TRBJ2-5; TCRdb picks TRBD2, but there is no DNA to check that call. The CDR3 spans 15 residues. CDR3: CASGGSGGWQETQYF.

This rearrangement joins TRBV6-5 to TRBJ2-5; TCRdb's D call of TRBD2 is untestable without DNA. CDR3 length: 15 residues. CDR1 and CDR2 from the germline V gene are MNHEY and SVGAGI. This CDR3 is CASSHGLAGKETQYF.

The chain joins TRBV19 to TRBJ2-1. The CDR3 sequence is 15 residues long. Germline CDR1 LNHDA, CDR2 SQIVND (reference sequence). This chain's CDR3 is CASSIVGNPHNEQFF.

The V gene is TRBV28, the J gene TRBJ2-6; TCRdb calls TRBD2, which cannot be checked without DNA. Germline loops: CDR1 MDHEN, CDR2 SYDVKM. The CDR3 runs 15 residues. The CDR3 reads CASSSLAAGANVLTF.